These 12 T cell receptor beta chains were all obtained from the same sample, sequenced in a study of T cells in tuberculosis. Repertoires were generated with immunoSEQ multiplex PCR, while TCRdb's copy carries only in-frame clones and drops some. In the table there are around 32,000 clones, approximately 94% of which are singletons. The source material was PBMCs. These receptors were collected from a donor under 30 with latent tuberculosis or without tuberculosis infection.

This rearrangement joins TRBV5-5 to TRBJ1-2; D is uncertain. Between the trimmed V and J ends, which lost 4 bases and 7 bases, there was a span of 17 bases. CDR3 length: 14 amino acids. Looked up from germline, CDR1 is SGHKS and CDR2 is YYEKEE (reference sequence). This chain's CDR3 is CASSRREGKGGYTF. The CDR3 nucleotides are TGTGCCAGCAGCCGGCGGGAGGGAAAGGGTGGCTACACCTTC.

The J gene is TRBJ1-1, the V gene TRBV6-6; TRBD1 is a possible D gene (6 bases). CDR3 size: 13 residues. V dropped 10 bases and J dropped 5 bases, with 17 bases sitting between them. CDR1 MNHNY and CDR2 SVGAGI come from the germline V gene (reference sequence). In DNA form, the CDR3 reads TGTGCCACCGACCAGGGGAAACATACTGAAGCTTTCTTT. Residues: CATDQGKHTEAFF.

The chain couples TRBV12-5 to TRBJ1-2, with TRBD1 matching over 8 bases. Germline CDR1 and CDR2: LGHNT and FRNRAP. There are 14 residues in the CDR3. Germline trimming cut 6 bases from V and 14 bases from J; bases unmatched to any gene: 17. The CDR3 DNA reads TGTGCTAGTGGGTATTCCCCCGGGACAGGTTGGCAGACCTTC. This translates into CASGYSPGTGWQTF.

The DNA for the CDR3 is TGCAGTGCCCCCCTCCTCCCCACCATATATTTT. Protein product: CSAPLLPTIYF. V gene TRBV20-1 combines with J gene TRBJ1-3; D is unclear. Germline V gene data show CDR1 as DFQATT and CDR2 as SNEGSKA (reference sequence). This CDR3 region has 11 residues. Between the trimmed V and J ends, which lost 6 bases and 9 bases, there was a span of 12 bases.

The CDR3 DNA reads TGTGCCAGCAGTTTAGACTTCTACAATGAGCAGTTCTTC. Its translation: CASSLDFYNEQFF. The rearrangement uses TRBV27 and TRBJ2-1; D unresolved. This CDR3 comprises 13 residues. The ends were cut back, 2 bases at V and 3 bases at J, with 5 bases in the middle. Germline CDR1 and CDR2: MNHEY and SMNVEV (reference sequence).

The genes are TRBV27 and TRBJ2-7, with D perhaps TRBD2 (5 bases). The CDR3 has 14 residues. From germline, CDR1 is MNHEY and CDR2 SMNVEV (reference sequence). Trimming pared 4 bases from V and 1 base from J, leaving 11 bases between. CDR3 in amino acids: CASSYRGTSYEQYF. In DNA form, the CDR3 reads TGTGCCAGCAGTTACCGGGGTACTTCCTACGAGCAGTACTTC.

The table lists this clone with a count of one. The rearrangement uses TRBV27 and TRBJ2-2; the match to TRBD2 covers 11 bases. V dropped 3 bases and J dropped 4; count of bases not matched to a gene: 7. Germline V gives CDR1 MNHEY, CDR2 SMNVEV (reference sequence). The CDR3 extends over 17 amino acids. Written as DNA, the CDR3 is TGTGCCAGCAGTTTCCGTAGCGGGAGGGTAGGCACCGGGGAGCTGTTTTTT. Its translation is CASSFRSGRVGTGELFF.

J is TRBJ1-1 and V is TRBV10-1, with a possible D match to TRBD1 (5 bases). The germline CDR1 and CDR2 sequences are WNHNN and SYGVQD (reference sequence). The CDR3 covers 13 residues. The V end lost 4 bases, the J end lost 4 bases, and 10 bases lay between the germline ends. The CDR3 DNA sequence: TGCGCCAGCAGTGCAGGGAAGGGCACTGAAGCTTTCTTT. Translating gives CASSAGKGTEAFF.

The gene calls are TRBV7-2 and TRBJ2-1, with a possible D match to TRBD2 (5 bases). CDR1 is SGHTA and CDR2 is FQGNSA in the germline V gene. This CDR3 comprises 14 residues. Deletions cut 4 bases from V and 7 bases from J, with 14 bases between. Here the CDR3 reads CASSSNGLTNEQFF. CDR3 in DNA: TGTGCCAGCAGCTCTAACGGACTCACGAATGAGCAGTTCTTC.

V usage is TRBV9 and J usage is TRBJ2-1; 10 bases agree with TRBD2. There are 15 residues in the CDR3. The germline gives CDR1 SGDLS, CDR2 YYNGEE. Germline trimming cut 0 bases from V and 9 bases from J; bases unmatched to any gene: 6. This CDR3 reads CASSVVASGSTEQFF. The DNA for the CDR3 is TGTGCCAGCAGCGTAGTGGCTAGCGGGAGTACTGAGCAGTTCTTC.

CDR3 coding DNA: TGTGCCAGCTCACCGGGACAGGGGTCTCATGGCTACACCTTC. It specifies CASSPGQGSHGYTF. The rearrangement uses TRBV18 and TRBJ1-2; TRBD1 matches 10 bases. Germline CDR1 and CDR2: KGHSH and LQKENI. V lost 3 bases, J lost 6 bases, and 4 bases stayed unmatched. The CDR3 consists of 14 residues. The entire variable domain, with the rest obtained from reference TRBV18 and TRBJ1-2, is as follows: NAGVMQNPRHLVRRRGQEARLRCSPMKGHSHVYWYRQLPEEGLKFMVYLQKENIIDESGMPKERFSAEFPKEGPSILRIQQVVRGDSAAYFCASSPGQGSHGYTFGSGTRLTVV.

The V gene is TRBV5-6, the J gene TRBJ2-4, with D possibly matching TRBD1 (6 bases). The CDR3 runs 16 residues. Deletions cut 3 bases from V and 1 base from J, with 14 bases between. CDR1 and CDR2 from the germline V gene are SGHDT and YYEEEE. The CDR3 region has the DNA TGTGCCAGCAGCTCGTCCAGGGGTTCTGCCAAAAACATTCAGTACTTC. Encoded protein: CASSSSRGSAKNIQYF.